This T cell receptor (beta chain) comes out of a study of metastatic and nonmetastatic thyroid tumors. For the study at large: Across blood and tumor or nodule tissue, repertoires from malignant and benign thyroid patients were compared with one another. Notes on the study in general: Relative to benign nodules, malignant thyroid tumors were reportedly characterized by significantly elevated TCR beta diversity in blood and tumor.

In the study's own analysis: Construction of a distant-metastasis classifier for papillary thyroid cancer relied on CDR3 differences across clinicopathological groups. TCRdb re-called the PCR reads with MiXCR. It is TCRdb's table, rather than the study itself, that gives the V and J calls and clone size. The sample contains fewer than 40,000 clones, 35% to 45% of which appear only once. This clone was picked up a small number of times. Its antigen remains unidentified. With 5 bases clipped from V and 1 base from J, the junction kept 9 bases outside the gene matches. Germline values: CDR1 SGHNT, CDR2 YENEEA. The CDR3 runs to 16 residues. None of the patients had undergone any treatment ahead of thyroid surgery.

The chain has TRBV11-3 and TRBJ1-2; 8 nucleotides align to TRBD1. This sequence was found in a female donor with papillary thyroid cancer or a benign thyroid nodule (not recorded which). Some clones in this sample may be carry-over from other donors' samples. Sequenced: tumor tissue. CDR3 region: CASSGGGTGSNYGYTF. CDR3 in DNA: TGTGCCAGCAGCGGTGGAGGGACAGGAAGTAACTATGGCTACACCTTC.